The sequence of this TCR beta chain was determined in a study of chemoradiotherapy in HPV16-positive cancers. Looking at the study overall: Two HPV16-positive patients' cells yielded candidate HPV-specific clones and common motifs.

Germline CDR1 and CDR2: LNHDA and SQIVND (reference sequence). The CDR3 contains 15 residues. V was shortened by 3 bases and J by 6 bases, with 15 bases between the two germline ends. Regarding the study as a whole: During treatment, candidate HPV-specific clones and E7-related motifs expanded in tumor. Only a couple of HPV16-positive patients supplied the functional HPV-specificity definition. In HPV16-positive patients, HPV-responsive T-cell expansion tracked better recurrence-free survival.

Turning to this clone: Its antigen is undetermined.

Only in-frame clones appear in the TCRdb table, and some are missing; sequencing was by immunoSEQ multiplex PCR. Of roughly 5,300 clones in the sample, 65% to 80% were seen once. Sample: tumor tissue, taken from a patient who underwent chemoradiotherapy. This sequence originates from a human donor with HPV-associated anogenital cancer. The rearrangement joins TRBV19 to TRBJ2-4; possible D gene TRBD2, 6 bases. The CDR3 nucleotides read TGTGCCAGTAGTATCGGGACTGTATTCGGAAACATTCAGTACTTC. As protein: CASSIGTVFGNIQYF.